This T cell receptor (beta chain) was profiled in a study of blood T cell repertoires in COVID-19. The method was immunoSEQ multiplex PCR; TCRdb's version includes in-frame clones alone and lacks a portion of them. The table has about 220,000 clones, about 87% seen once. Material: PBMCs or T cells enriched from blood (not recorded which). The TCR originated in a woman between 25 and 40 years old who had recovered from COVID-19.

As DNA, the CDR3 is TGTGCCAGCAGCCAAAGCCCGGGACAGAACAATCAGCCCCAGCATTTT. It is translated as CASSQSPGQNNQPQHF. The rearrangement uses TRBV4-2 and TRBJ1-5, with TRBD1 identical over 7 bases. The CDR3 totals 16 residues. The V and J ends lost 2 bases and 3 bases, in that order; junction bases with no gene match: 7. Germline V gene lookup returns CDR1 LGHNA and CDR2 YNFKEQ.